This TCR beta chain was found in a study of cytomegalovirus exposure and HLA in healthy donors (dated by TCRdb to about 2017). Broadly, across the study: An earlier analysis of about 560 of the donors reported 276 Gb of sequence data and 100 million to 120 million unique TCR beta sequences obtained from some 170 million T cells. Among the roughly 400 genotyped donors, about 83% belonged to the genetic ancestry cluster associated with self-reported Caucasian donors. Five DR-DQ haplotypes were handled as single units for association and clustering, since linkage in the cohort was strong. About 280 gigabases of sequencing data and around 85 million unique TCR sequences made up an early release that covered about 640 HLA-typed donors. The study used immunosequencing to profile the T cell repertoires of 670 or so subjects and linked those repertoires to cytomegalovirus serostatus. A later analysis re-examined previously published TCR beta repertoires from about 670 donors and added high-resolution HLA genotyping to investigate patterns of TCR occurrence. Across some 400 genotyped donors of the cohort, an average of about 240,000 unique TCR beta nucleotide sequences per donor were sequenced, and 15% to 20% of those sequences were non-productive. In an earlier analysis of a few hundred of the donors, high-throughput TCR beta sequencing was used to judge whether each TCR beta V gene segment behaved as functional or pseudogenic. In addition to the first cohort of 666 subjects, a separate validation cohort of 130 or so different subjects was used. High-throughput TCR immunosequencing, statistical association of individual TCRs with disease status, and machine learning were combined to predict cytomegalovirus infection status. A later genetic analysis took genome-wide SNP genotypes for about three fifths of the roughly 670 donors and used that subset as a discovery cohort. Rather than drawing on any new phenotypic data, the later analysis identified candidate immune exposures from TCR beta sequences and the way those sequences occurred across donors. Donor age, sex, ethnicity and CMV serostatus were compiled together with the repertoire data. The number of typed donors differed by locus: about 629-630 for A, B, C, DRB1 and DQB1; some 500 for DQA1; around 580 for DPA1; and about 450 for DPB1. The study aimed to test whether cataloging public T cell receptors could reveal signatures of past pathogen exposure. HLA typing covered class I and class II loci at four-digit resolution. Every repertoire in the discovery cohort had been generated on one and the same sequencing platform.

CDR1 is given as SQVTM and CDR2 as ANQGSEA, both from the germline V gene. V is reduced by 4 bases and J by 4 bases, leaving a spacing of 16 bases between them. The CDR3, cysteine through phenylalanine, is 14 amino acids long. The retained sequence is limited to the CDR3, 42 bases, with the frame set at the first base. Libraries came from the immunoSEQ multiplex PCR assay. A mixture of 60 forward primers for TCR Vbeta segments and 13 reverse primers for TCR Jbeta segments was used in the multiplex PCR. The CDR3 region of rearranged TCR beta genes was amplified from genomic DNA with a multiplex PCR assay. The Illumina HiSeq System was used to sequence the amplified TCR beta libraries as 87-base-pair reads. On the study's bioinformatics: Across the 600 to 700 repertoires, a later analysis counted tens of millions of unique TCR beta chains, some 11 million of which were shared by at least two donors. A nearest-neighbor algorithm error-corrected the raw reads and collapsed the reads into unique sequences, merging closely related sequences to remove PCR and sequencing errors. To assign V, D and J gene segments, CDR3 sequences were aligned to IMGT reference sequences. For a sequence to be retained, a match of at least six nucleotides to both a V gene segment and a J gene segment was required. A rearrangement counted as productive if the CDR3 had no stop codons and remained in frame with V and J, and every other rearrangement counted as non-productive. Following IMGT convention, CDR3 was defined as the stretch from the second conserved V-encoded cysteine to the conserved J-encoded phenylalanine. In an earlier analysis of around 640 of the donors, sequences lacking an unambiguous match to a single V gene segment were excluded. In an earlier analysis of approximately 590 of the donors, a V segment was called functional when productive rearrangements were above 56.7%, and segregating when the standard deviation between donors exceeded 5%. A statistical classification framework was built for diagnosing cytomegalovirus status from the catalog of TCR beta chain sequences. V and J gene assignment, in a later analysis, came from comparing TCR nucleotide sequences with IMGT/GENE-DB human TR gene sequences. The TCRdist pipeline was used in a later analysis to assign CDR3 sequences and most-parsimonious VDJ recombination scenarios. In a later analysis, each TCR beta chain was defined by its CDR3 amino acid sequence together with its V-gene family, and reads without a unique V-gene family were excluded. To address suspected cross-contamination and a sequencing artifact, a later analysis removed under 600 highly shared, low-generation-probability nucleotide sequences. In a later analysis, a clonal expansion index was calculated for each public chain from normalized within-repertoire ranks of inferred template counts. Generation probabilities in a later analysis came from a VDJ recombination model fitted to out-of-frame rearrangements, and those results were checked against IGoR. Hypergeometric tests were used in a later analysis to score TCR-TCR, TCR-HLA and TCR-CMV co-occurrence, with a repertoire-size bias correction applied to the TCR pairs. A later analysis estimated false discovery rates by permuting HLA or CMV assignments 20 times. A later analysis grouped co-occurring TCRs with DBSCAN, adding TCRdist sequence similarity when clustering within HLA-allele-positive subsets. Repertoires with fewer than 30,000 or more than 120,000 public chains, plus five repertoires with anomalous nucleotide sharing, were excluded from co-occurrence clustering. TCRdb obtained this table from immuneACCESS and retained in-frame rearrangements with V and J assigned. These tables miss some clones; where compared with another copy, unresolved V genes account for less than half of the shortfall, and the remainder is unexplained. D and trimming come from the DNA, and the V and J calls and clone size come from that table. For this sample there are 160,000 or so clones; about 80% appear just once. Of the sample, 0.9% to 1.1% falls within the top ten clones.

In total, over 600 healthy bone marrow donors made up the cohort. At the time of sampling, every cohort member was nominally healthy, though immune exposures that went unrecorded were likely present. The donor tested CMV seronegative and was one of the 352 seronegative cohort members. A peripheral blood sample was provided by each donor, and peripheral blood mononuclear cells were used for TCR beta sequencing. The Qiagen DNeasy Blood Extraction Kit was used to extract genomic DNA from the blood cell samples. To note about this clone: Its target antigen remains unknown. Per-base quality was not reported, and no clone a single base away is much larger than it.

General findings and caveats noted by the study authors: According to a later analysis, most CMV-associated TCR beta chains appeared to be HLA-restricted, and the HLA associations seemed to be driven largely by CMV exposure. Correlated functional status among segregating V segments might be attributable to linkage disequilibrium, but an unknown experimental factor could not be ruled out. In this cohort, only TCR beta chains were sequenced, and detectable features were limited by the absence of alpha or paired-chain data. Because some donors lacked HLA typing at each locus, the association tests relied only on the typed subset. The sequencing pipeline was judged likely to have produced a cluster of highly shared sequence variants as a technical artifact. Several of the top co-occurrence clusters appeared to be linked to parvovirus B19, influenza, CMV and Epstein-Barr virus, according to a later analysis. In vitro tests confirmed that a few of the cytomegalovirus-associated TCR beta chains recognize cytomegalovirus antigens. In a later analysis, HLA-associated TCR beta chains were found to be more clonally expanded and to have lower generation probabilities than equally common non-associated chains. When HLA alleles, especially DR and DQ, strongly co-occurred, attributing TCR associations to individual alleles was difficult. Because counts were too low, seventeen rarely observed V segments, including chromosome 9 orphons, were excluded from the earlier analysis of 587 of the donors. A later genetic analysis associated a missense DCLRE1C variant with V-gene and J-gene trimming of TCR beta chains, and an independent cohort replicated the association. Compared with the 666-donor mean, donors in an Asian-associated ancestry cluster had fewer N-insertions in productive TCRs, according to a later genetic analysis. Broadly in line with IMGT annotations, most TCR beta V segments showed up in productive rearrangements about 90% or about 30% of the time in an earlier analysis of 587 of the donors. The classifier was reported to diagnose cytomegalovirus status with high specificity and sensitivity in both the original and validation cohorts. The authors suggested that the approach could potentially be generalized to other disease states and immunological phenotypes. While some public TCRs were present in many individuals, most TCR sequences turned up only very rarely across donors. Some IMGT-functional V segments, including TRBV6-2 and TRBV6-3, could not be distinguished by the 87-base-pair reads and were therefore excluded. The only immune exposure information available for the cohort was CMV serostatus. A further reported finding was that TCR beta sequences accurately predicted the HLA-A and HLA-B alleles for most subjects in the first cohort. The study gave a list of some 150 TCR beta chains associated with cytomegalovirus. In a later analysis, around 17,000 TCR beta sequences were associated with specific HLA alleles at a false discovery rate of 0.05. According to a later analysis, TCR association rates differed among HLA loci, with DRB1 alleles showing the most associated TCRs and HLA-C alleles showing the fewest. The presence/absence analyses assumed that sequencing depth was roughly uniform across donors, and that assumption may not be true.

This clonotype was sampled from a woman in her 40s in good health and CMV-seronegative. The chain uses TRBV29-1 and TRBJ1-1; TRBD1 is possibly the D segment (6 matching bases). The sequencing sample was made of PBMCs. The nucleotide sequence reads as follows: TGCAGCGTTGTAGGGACACTCTGGGGCACTGAAGCTTTCTTT. Its translation reads: CSVVGTLWGTEAFF.